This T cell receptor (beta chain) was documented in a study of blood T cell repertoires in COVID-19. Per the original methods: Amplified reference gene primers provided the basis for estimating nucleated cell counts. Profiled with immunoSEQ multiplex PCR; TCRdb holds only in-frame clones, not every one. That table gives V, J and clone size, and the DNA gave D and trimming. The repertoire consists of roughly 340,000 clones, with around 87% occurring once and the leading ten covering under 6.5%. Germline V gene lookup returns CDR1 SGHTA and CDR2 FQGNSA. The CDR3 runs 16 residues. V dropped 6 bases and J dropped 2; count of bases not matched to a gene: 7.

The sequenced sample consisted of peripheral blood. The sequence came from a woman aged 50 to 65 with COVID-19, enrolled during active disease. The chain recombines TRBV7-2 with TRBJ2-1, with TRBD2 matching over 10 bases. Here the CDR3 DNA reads TGTGCCAGCAGTCCTATGGGACTAGCGACCTACAATGAGCAGTTCTTC. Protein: CASSPMGLATYNEQFF.